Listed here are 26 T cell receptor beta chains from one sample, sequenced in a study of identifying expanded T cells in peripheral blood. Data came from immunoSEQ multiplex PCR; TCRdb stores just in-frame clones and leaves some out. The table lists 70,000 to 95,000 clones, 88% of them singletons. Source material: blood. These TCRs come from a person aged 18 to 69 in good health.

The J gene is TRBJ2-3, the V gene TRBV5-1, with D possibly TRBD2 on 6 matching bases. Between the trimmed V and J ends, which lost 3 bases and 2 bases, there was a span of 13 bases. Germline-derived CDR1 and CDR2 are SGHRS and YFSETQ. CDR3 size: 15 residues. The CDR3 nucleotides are TGCGCCAGCAGCTCCCGGGACTTGTACACAGATACGCAGTATTTT. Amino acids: CASSSRDLYTDTQYF.

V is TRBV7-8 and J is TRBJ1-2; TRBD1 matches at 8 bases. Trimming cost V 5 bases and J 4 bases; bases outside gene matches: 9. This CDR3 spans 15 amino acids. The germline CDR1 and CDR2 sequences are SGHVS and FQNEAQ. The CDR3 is CASSTPGGAGYGYTF. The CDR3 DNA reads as TGTGCCAGCAGCACCCCAGGGGGCGCCGGCTATGGCTACACCTTC.

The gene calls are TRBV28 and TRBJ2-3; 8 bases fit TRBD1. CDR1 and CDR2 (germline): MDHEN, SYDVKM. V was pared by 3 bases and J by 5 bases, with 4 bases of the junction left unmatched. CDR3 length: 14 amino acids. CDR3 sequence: CASSFGQGVDTQYF. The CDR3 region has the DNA TGTGCCAGCAGTTTCGGACAGGGCGTAGATACGCAGTATTTT.

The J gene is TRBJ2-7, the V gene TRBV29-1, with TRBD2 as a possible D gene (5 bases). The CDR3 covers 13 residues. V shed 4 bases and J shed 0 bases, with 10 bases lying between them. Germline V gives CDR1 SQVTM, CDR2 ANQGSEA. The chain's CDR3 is CSVVKRNSYEQYF. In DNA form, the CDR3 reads TGCAGCGTTGTCAAGCGGAACTCCTACGAGCAGTACTTC.

CDR3 sequence: CASSPPQDRVTSGYTF. As DNA, the CDR3 is TGTGCCAGCTCACCACCGCAAGACAGGGTTACGTCCGGCTACACCTTC. The chain recombines TRBV18 with TRBJ1-2, with TRBD1 identical over 7 bases. CDR1 is KGHSH and CDR2 is LQKENI in the germline V gene. This CDR3 is 16 amino acids long. The J segment lost 8 bases and the V segment lost 0 bases, leaving 12 bases of the junction unmatched.

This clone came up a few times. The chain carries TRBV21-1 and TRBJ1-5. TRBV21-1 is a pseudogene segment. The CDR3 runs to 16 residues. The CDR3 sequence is CASSKAGKGVRQPQHF. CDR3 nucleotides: TGTGCCAGCAGCAAAGCGGGGAAGGGAGTCCGCCAGCCCCAGCATTTT.

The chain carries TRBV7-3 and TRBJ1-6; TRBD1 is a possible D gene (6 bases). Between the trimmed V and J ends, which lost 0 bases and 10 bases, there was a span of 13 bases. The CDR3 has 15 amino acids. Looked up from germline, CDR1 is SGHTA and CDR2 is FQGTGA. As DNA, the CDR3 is TGTGCCAGCAGCTTAACGGGCAGGGGACGCTCACCCCTCCACTTT. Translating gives CASSLTGRGRSPLHF.

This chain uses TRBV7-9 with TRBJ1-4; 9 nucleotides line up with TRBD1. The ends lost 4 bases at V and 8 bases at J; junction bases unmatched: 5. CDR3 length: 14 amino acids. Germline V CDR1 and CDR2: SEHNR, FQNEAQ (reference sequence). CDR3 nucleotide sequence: TGTGCCAGCAGCTCCGGGACAGGGATAGAAAAACTGTTTTTT. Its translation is CASSSGTGIEKLFF.

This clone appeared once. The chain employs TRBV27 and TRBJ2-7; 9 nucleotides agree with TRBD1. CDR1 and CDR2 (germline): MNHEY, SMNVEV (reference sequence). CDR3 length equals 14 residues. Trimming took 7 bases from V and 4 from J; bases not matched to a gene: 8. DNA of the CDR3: TGTGCCAGCATACCGGGACAGGGACAGTACGAGCAGTACTTC. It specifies CASIPGQGQYEQYF.

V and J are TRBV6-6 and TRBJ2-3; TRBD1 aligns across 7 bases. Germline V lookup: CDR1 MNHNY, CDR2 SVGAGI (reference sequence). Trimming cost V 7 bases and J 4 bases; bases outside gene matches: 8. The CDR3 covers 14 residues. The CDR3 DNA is TGTGCCAGCAACACAAGACAGGGACCAGATACGCAGTATTTT. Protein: CASNTRQGPDTQYF.

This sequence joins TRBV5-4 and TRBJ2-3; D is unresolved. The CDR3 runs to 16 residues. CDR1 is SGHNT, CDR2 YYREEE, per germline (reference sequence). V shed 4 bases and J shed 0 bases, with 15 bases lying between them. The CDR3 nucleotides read TGTGCCAGCAGCCCGGCATCGGCGGAGAGCACAGATACGCAGTATTTT. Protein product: CASSPASAESTDTQYF.

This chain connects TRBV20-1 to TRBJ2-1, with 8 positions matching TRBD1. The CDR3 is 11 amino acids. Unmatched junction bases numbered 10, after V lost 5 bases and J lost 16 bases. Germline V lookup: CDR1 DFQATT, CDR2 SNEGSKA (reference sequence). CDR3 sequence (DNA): TGCAGTGCTGGCCTTGGACAGGGTAACTTCTTC. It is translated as CSAGLGQGNFF.

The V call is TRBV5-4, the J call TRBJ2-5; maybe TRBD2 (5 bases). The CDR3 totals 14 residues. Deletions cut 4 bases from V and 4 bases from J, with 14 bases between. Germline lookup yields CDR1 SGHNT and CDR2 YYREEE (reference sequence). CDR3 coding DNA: TGTGCCAGCAGCGCAGAGCGGAGGACAGAGACCCAGTACTTC. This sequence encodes CASSAERRTETQYF.

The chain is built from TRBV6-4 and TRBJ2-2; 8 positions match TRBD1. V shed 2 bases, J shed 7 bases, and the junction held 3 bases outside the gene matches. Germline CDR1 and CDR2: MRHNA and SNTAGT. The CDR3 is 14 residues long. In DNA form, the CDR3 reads TGTGCCAGCAGTGACGGACAGGGCGGCGGGGAGCTGTTTTTT. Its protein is CASSDGQGGGELFF.

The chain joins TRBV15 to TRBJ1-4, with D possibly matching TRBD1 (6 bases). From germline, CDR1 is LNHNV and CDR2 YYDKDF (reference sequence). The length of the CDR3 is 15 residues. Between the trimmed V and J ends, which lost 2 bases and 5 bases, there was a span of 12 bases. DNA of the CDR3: TGTGCCACCAGCAGACCACAGGGCACCAATGAAAAACTGTTTTTT. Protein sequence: CATSRPQGTNEKLFF.

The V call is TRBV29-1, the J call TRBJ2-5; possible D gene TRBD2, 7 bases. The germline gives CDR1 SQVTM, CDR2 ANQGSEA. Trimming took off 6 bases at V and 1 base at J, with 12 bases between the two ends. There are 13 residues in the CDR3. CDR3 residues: CSVGGAGQETQYF. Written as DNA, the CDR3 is TGCAGCGTGGGGGGGGCGGGCCAAGAGACCCAGTACTTC.

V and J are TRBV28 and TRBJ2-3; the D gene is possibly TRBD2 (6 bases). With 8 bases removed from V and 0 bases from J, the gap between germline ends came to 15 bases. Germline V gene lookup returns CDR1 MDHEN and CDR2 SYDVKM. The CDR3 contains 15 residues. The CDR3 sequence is CASRRSAGSTDTQYF. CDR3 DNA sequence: TGTGCCAGCCGGAGGTCGGCGGGGAGCACAGATACGCAGTATTTT. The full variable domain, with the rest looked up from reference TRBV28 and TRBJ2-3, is DVKVTQSSRYLVKRTGEKVFLECVQDMDHENMFWYRQDPGLGLRLIYFSYDVKMKEKGDIPEGYSVSREKKERFSLILESASTNQTSMYLCASRRSAGSTDTQYFGPGTRLTVL.

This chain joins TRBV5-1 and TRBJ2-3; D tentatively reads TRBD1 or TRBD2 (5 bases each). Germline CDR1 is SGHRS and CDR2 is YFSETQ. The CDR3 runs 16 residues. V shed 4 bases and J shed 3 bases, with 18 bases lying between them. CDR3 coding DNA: TGCGCCAGCAGCGGGGCTAGAGGGTTAGGGACAGATACGCAGTATTTT. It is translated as CASSGARGLGTDTQYF.

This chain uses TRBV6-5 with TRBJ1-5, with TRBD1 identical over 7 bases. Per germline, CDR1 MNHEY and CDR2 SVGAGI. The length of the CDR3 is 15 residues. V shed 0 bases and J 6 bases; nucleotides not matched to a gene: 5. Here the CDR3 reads CASSYSFEGAQPQHF. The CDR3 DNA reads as TGTGCCAGCAGTTACTCGTTTGAGGGGGCTCAGCCCCAGCATTTT.

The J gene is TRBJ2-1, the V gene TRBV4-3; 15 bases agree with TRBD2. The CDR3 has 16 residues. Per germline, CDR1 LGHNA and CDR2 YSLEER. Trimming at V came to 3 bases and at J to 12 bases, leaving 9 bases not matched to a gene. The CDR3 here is CASSQGTSGGSTGQFF. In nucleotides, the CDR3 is TGCGCCAGCAGCCAGGGGACTAGCGGGGGGTCGACGGGGCAGTTCTTC.

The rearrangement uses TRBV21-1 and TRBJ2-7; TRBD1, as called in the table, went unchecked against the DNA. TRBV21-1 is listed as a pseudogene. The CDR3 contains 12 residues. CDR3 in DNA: TGTGCCAGCAGCGGTAGGACACGCCGCCCTTACTTC. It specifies CASSGRTRRPYF.

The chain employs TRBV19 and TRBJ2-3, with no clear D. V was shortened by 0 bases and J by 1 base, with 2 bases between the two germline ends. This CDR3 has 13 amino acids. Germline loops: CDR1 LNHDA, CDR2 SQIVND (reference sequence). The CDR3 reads CASSIDGTDTQYF. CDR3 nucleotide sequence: TGTGCCAGTAGTATAGACGGCACAGATACGCAGTATTTT.

CDR3 sequence reads: CASSLGQSSYEQYF. The CDR3 region has the DNA TGTGCCAGCAGCCTTGGACAGTCCTCCTACGAGCAGTACTTC. V gene TRBV5-4 combines with J gene TRBJ2-7; D is perhaps TRBD1 (6 bases). The length of the CDR3 is 14 residues. Germline V CDR1 and CDR2: SGHNT, YYREEE (reference sequence). The V gene lost 4 bases and the J gene lost 0 bases, with 11 bases spanning the gap.

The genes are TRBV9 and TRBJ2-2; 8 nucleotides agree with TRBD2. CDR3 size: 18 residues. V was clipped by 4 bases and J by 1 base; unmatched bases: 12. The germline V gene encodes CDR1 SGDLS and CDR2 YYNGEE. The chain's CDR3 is CASSCGLAPEVNTGELFF. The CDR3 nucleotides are TGTGCCAGCAGCTGTGGACTAGCCCCCGAGGTGAACACCGGGGAGCTGTTTTTT.

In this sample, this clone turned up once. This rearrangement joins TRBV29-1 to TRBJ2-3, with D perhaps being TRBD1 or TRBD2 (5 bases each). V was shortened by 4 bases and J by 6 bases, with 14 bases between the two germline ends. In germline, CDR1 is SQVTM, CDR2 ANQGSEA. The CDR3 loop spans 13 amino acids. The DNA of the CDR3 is TGCAGCGTTGTCACGGCAGGGACCGATACGCAGTATTTT. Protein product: CSVVTAGTDTQYF.

The CDR3 protein is CASSDSTSGSEEQFF. The CDR3 region has the DNA TGTGCCAGCAGTGACTCAACTAGCGGGAGTGAGGAGCAGTTCTTC. The chain uses TRBV6-4 and TRBJ2-1, with 11 bases that match TRBD2. The V gene end was trimmed by 0 bases and the J gene end by 10 bases; junction bases not matched to a gene: 5. The length of the CDR3 is 15 residues. Germline CDR1 reads MRHNA; CDR2 reads SNTAGT.